This is a list of T cell receptor delta chains from one sample in a study of gamma-delta T cells after stem cell transplantation. TCRdb re-analyzed the RT-PCR reads via CATT. The sample has about 1,600 delta-chain clones, more than 7% seen once. Sequencing used gamma-delta T cells. The receptors stem from a human donor. It is not recorded whose cells these are; they may come from a transplant donor. CDR3s include the opening cysteine and the closing phenylalanine or tryptophan. The D gene is left open where the match is weak. Only some rows state a clone size, as once, few, many or a class for expanded clones.

.,TRDV2,TRDD3,TRDJ1,13,CATGGYGRYKLIF,TGTGCCACTGGGGGATACGGACGTTATAAACTCATCTTT
.,TRDV2,TRDD3,TRDJ1,21,CACDPLTTREGDTGFTDKLIF,TGTGCCTGTGACCCTCTTACTACGAGAGAGGGGGATACGGGGTTTACCGATAAACTCATCTTT
medium-sized,TRDV2,TRDD3,TRDJ1,14,CACDPLGDSDKLIF,TGTGCCTGTGACCCCCTGGGGGATTCCGATAAACTCATCTTT
medium-sized,TRDV2,TRDD3,TRDJ3,19,CACDTAGGSKSWDTRQMFF,TGTGCCTGTGACACGGCTGGGGGATCAAAAAGCTGGGACACCCGACAGATGTTTTTC
medium-sized,TRDV2,.,TRDJ1,16,CACDTEGLRYTDKLIF,TGTGCCTGTGACACCGAGGGATTGAGGTACACCGATAAACTCATCTTT
large,TRDV2,TRDD3,TRDJ1,15,CACDSLGDTTDKLIF,TGTGCCTGTGACTCCCTGGGGGATACAACCGATAAACTCATCTTT
large,TRDV2,TRDD3,TRDJ1,16,CACDKLGDTNTDKLIF,TGTGCCTGTGACAAGTTGGGGGATACGAACACCGATAAACTCATCTTT
few,TRDV2,TRDD3,TRDJ1,15,CACDKLGALSDKLIF,TGTGCCTGTGACAAACTGGGGGCCCTCTCAGATAAACTCATCTTT
.,TRDV2,TRDD3,TRDJ1,17,CACDPILGAQYTDKLIF,TGTGCCTGTGACCCGATACTGGGGGCTCAGTACACCGATAAACTCATCTTT
few,TRDV2,TRDD3,TRDJ1,19,CACDGLITGGYLETDKLIF,TGTGCCTGTGACGGCCTAATTACTGGGGGATACTTGGAAACCGATAAACTCATCTTT
large,TRDV2,TRDD3,TRDJ1,17,CACDTVGGYAGTDKLIF,TGTGCCTGTGACACCGTGGGGGGATACGCCGGTACCGATAAACTCATCTTT
medium-sized,TRDV2,TRDD3,TRDJ1,14,CACSYWGKKDKLIF,TGTGCCTGTTCATACTGGGGGAAAAAGGATAAACTCATCTTT
medium-sized,TRDV2,TRDD3,TRDJ1,18,CACDHVVLGDSGTDKLIF,TGTGCCTGTGACCACGTTGTACTGGGGGATTCCGGCACCGATAAACTCATCTTT
large,TRDV2,TRDD3,TRDJ1,19,CACDTVETGGLKYTDKLIF,TGTGCCTGTGACACGGTGGAGACTGGGGGATTAAAGTACACCGATAAACTCATCTTT
medium-sized,TRDV2,TRDD3,TRDJ1,18,CACDTLLGDPFYTDKLIF,TGTGCCTGTGACACTTTACTGGGGGATCCGTTTTACACCGATAAACTCATCTTT
medium-sized,TRDV2,TRDD3,TRDJ1,17,CACDTLLGAANTDKLIF,TGTGCCTGTGACACCTTACTGGGGGCCGCCAACACCGATAAACTCATCTTT
medium-sized,TRDV2,.,TRDJ3,16,CACDSPSSWDTRQMFF,TGTGCCTGTGATAGTCCTAGCTCCTGGGACACCCGACAGATGTTTTTC
medium-sized,TRDV2,TRDD3,TRDJ1,20,CACDPITGGYGIAYTDKLIF,TGTGCCTGTGATCCCATTACTGGGGGATACGGGATAGCGTACACCGATAAACTCATCTTT
few,TRDV2,TRDD3,TRDJ1,19,CACDTVGTGGYSDTDKLIF,TGTGCCTGTGACACCGTGGGGACTGGGGGATACTCGGACACCGATAAACTCATCTTT
medium-sized,TRDV2,TRDD3,TRDJ1,18,CACDPLQAGDILTDKLIF,TGTGCCTGTGACCCCCTACAGGCTGGGGATATCCTCACCGATAAACTCATCTTT
.,TRDV2,.,TRDJ1,20,CACSTLTSYGTGGHTDTLIF,TGTGCCTGTTCCACACTCACTTCCTACGGGACTGGGGGACACACCGATACACTCATCTTT